This T cell receptor (beta chain) stems from a study of neurological immune-mediated disorders. Germline-derived CDR1 and CDR2 are SGHKS and YYEKEE (reference sequence). This CDR3 has 14 residues. Trimming cost V 2 bases and J 5 bases, with 14 bases left between them. Broader study findings: Subjects shared no identical expanded-clone CDR3 amino acid sequences, suggesting private TCR-beta repertoires in all groups.

This clonotype has at least ten counts. Antigen unknown. With 10-nucleotide random UMIs, 5'RACE was used to make the cDNA. TCRdb used MiXCR to reprocess the 5' RACE reads, holding one entry per CDR3 protein. The sample records 35,000 to 40,000 distinct CDR3 sequences, roughly 12% being singletons. CD4+ or CD8+ T cells, 950,000 to 1,000,000 per library, were used for sorted libraries. The chain is built from TRBV5-5 and TRBJ2-7; D is undetermined. The receptor was isolated from a woman aged 25 to 39 with HTLV-1-associated myelopathy (HAM/TSP). Sequences were obtained from CD4+ T cells from blood. This CDR3 is CASSFARWSDEQYF. CDR3 in DNA: TGTGCCAGCAGCTTTGCCCGGTGGAGCGACGAGCAGTACTTC. The whole variable domain, filled in from reference TRBV5-5 and TRBJ2-7, reads DAGVTQSPTHLIKTRGQQVTLRCSPISGHKSVSWYQQVLGQGPQFIFQYYEKEERGRGNFPDRFSARQFPNYSSELNVNALLLGDSALYLCASSFARWSDEQYFGPGTRLTVT.